The clone carrying this T cell receptor (beta chain) was recorded at least ten times. The antigen remains undetermined. From the RT-PCR reads, TCRdb called clonotypes with MiXCR, one entry per CDR3 protein. The data show approximately 520,000 distinct CDR3 sequences, approximately 15% seen once. The data derive from a study of response to subunit inactivated influenza vaccine. Study-wide results and limits: The authors offered the suggestion that each seasonal influenza vaccination recruits few new T cells.

CDR3 length: 12 amino acids. CDR1 KGHSH and CDR2 LQKENI come from the germline V gene. The germline V and J ends were trimmed by 1 base and 4 bases, with 5 bases remaining between them. This chain uses TRBV18 with TRBJ2-7; D is unresolved. The material sequenced was CD4+ T cells sorted from PBMCs, taken about 24 months after vaccination. The TCR was taken from a man aged 50 to 69 who received an inactivated influenza vaccine. The CDR3 reads CASSPRPYEQYF. CDR3 nucleotide sequence: TGTGCCAGCTCACCACGTCCTTACGAGCAGTACTTC.